Detailed here is one T cell receptor (beta chain). Its matching antigen is unknown. V dropped 0 bases and J dropped 8; count of bases not matched to a gene: 11. The germline V gene encodes CDR1 SGHDN and CDR2 FVKESK. This CDR3 has 18 amino acids. The data derive from a study of PD-1 blockade in mismatch repair-deficient tumors. Study observations and caveats: Tumor-resident clones, often absent from pretreatment blood, expanded after pembrolizumab and then contracted.

Every patient had mismatch repair deficiency by PCR or immunohistochemistry. Profiling relied on immunoSEQ multiplex PCR, and the TCRdb table lists in-frame clones only, not all of them. The data hold roughly 130,000 clones, with roughly 90% observed a single time. This specimen consisted of peripheral blood, obtained about 17 months after starting pembrolizumab. The V and J genes are TRBV14 and TRBJ2-1; 12 positions match TRBD2. This TCR derives from an adult with mismatch repair-deficient cancer. DNA for the CDR3: TGTGCCAGCAGCCAAGAGCCTAGCGGGAGGGTGCCCGGTGATGAGCAGTTCTTC. Protein product: CASSQEPSGRVPGDEQFF. The full variable domain, rest sourced from reference TRBV14 and TRBJ2-1, is EAGVTQFPSHSVIEKGQTVTLRCDPISGHDNLYWYRRVMGKEIKFLLHFVKESKQDESGMPNNRFLAERTGGTYSTLKVQPAELEDSGVYFCASSQEPSGRVPGDEQFFGPGTRLTVL.